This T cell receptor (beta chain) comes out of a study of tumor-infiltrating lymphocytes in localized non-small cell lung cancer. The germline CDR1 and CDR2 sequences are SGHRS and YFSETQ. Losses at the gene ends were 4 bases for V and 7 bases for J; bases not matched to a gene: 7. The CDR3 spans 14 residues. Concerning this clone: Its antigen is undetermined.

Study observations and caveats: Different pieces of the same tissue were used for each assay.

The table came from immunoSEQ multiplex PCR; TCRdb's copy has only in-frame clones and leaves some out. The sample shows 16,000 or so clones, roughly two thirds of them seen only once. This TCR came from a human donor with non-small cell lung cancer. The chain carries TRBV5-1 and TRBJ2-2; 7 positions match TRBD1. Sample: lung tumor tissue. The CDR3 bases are TGCGCCAGCAGCATGCGACAGGGTGACGGGGAGCTGTTTTTT. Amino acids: CASSMRQGDGELFF.